This TCR beta chain was found in a study of monozygotic twins with cystic fibrosis. Overall study: Library input was 2.5 to 3.5 micrograms of fragmented DNA, with approximately 16 PCR cycles. Findings and limits, study-wide: Nucleotide-identical clonotype sharing was significantly higher within monozygotic CF twin pairs than between unrelated CF individuals. V usage most resembled the co-twin in 13 of 16 pairs. Median Simpson clonality of approximately 0.01 suggested naive T cells predominated.

Of note for this clone: Its specificity is not known.

Using immunoSEQ multiplex PCR, the repertoire was profiled, and TCRdb retains in-frame clones only, with some absent. Among roughly 14,000 clones, around 93% were seen once, and the ten largest hold about a tenth. The sequence was obtained from a girl aged 2 to 9 with cystic fibrosis. Sequenced input: blood.

The CDR3 protein is CASSKGRQKGAEAFF. The CDR3 nucleotides read TGTGCCAGCAGCAAAGGTCGCCAAAAAGGGGCTGAAGCTTTCTTT. The rearrangement uses TRBV21-1 and TRBJ1-1; TRBD1 is the table's D call, not checked against the DNA. TRBV21-1 is tagged as a pseudogene. The CDR3 consists of 15 residues.